This T cell receptor beta chain came from a study of cytomegalovirus exposure and HLA in healthy donors. Whole-study results and caveats: Per a prior analysis, the majority of TCR beta V segments were productive roughly 90% or roughly 30% of the time.

PCR involved 60 Vbeta and 13 Jbeta primers. Profiled with immunoSEQ multiplex PCR; TCRdb holds only in-frame clones, not every one. Seen here are about 170,000 clones, about 80% observed once, and the top ten hold more than 5.5%. With respect to this clone: The antigen is not known.

The sequenced sample consisted of PBMCs. This TCR was recovered from a young man in good health and CMV-seropositive.

The CDR3 spells CASSPFRRGFYLGEQYF. Written as DNA, the CDR3 is TGCGCCAGCAGTCCGTTTCGGAGGGGTTTTTACCTGGGTGAGCAGTACTTC. This sequence joins TRBV5-1 and TRBJ2-7; TRBD2 might be the D (6 bases). CDR1 is SGHRS and CDR2 is YFSETQ in the germline V gene. The CDR3 is made up of 17 amino acids. The V gene lost 5 bases and the J gene lost 7 bases, with 28 bases spanning the gap.